This paragraph reports one T cell receptor (beta chain). These data originate in a study of blood T cell repertoires in COVID-19. Produced via immunoSEQ multiplex PCR; TCRdb's table is partial and in-frame only. The sample gives 210,000 or so clones, about four fifths of which show up once; less than 3% is in the top ten. The V segment lost 4 bases and the J segment 9 bases; nucleotides outside the gene matches: 4. CDR3 length equals 15 residues. In germline, CDR1 is KGHDR, CDR2 SFDVKD. This sequence was found in a man aged 45-65 years with active or convalescent COVID-19. V usage is TRBV24-1 and J usage is TRBJ2-1, with TRBD2 matching over 14 bases. The sample consisted of peripheral blood. The CDR3 sequence is CATSDPGLAGGEQFF. CDR3 nucleotides: TGTGCCACCAGTGACCCAGGACTAGCGGGGGGTGAGCAGTTCTTC.